The rows below give T cell receptor beta chains drawn from one sample of a study of T cell responses to AZD1222 COVID-19 vaccine. Clones were sequenced by immunoSEQ multiplex PCR, and TCRdb holds only the in-frame ones, with some missing. The sample contains around 180,000 clones, over 80% of which appear only once. Source: peripheral blood, taken on day 0 of AZD1222 vaccination. Receptor source: an adult in good health. The CDR3 runs from the conserved cysteine through the conserved F or W. D genes are given only for firm matches. The size of a clone is reported for some rows only, either as once, few or many, or as a class for expanded clones.

v_call: TRBV27; d_call: TRBD2; j_call: TRBJ2-1; clone_size: NA; cdr3_aa: CASSWTSGRNNEQFF; cdr3_nt: TGTGCCAGCAGTTGGACTAGCGGGAGGAACAATGAGCAGTTCTTC
v_call: TRBV19; d_call: TRBD2; j_call: TRBJ2-7; clone_size: once; cdr3_aa: CASSNRLAGGDEQYF; cdr3_nt: TGTGCCAGTAGTAACAGACTAGCGGGAGGGGACGAGCAGTACTTC
v_call: TRBV6-6; d_call: TRBD1; j_call: TRBJ2-5; clone_size: NA; cdr3_aa: CASSSPGTGSETQYF; cdr3_nt: TGTGCCAGCAGTTCTCCCGGGACAGGTTCAGAGACCCAGTACTTC
v_call: TRBV27; d_call: NA; j_call: TRBJ1-4; clone_size: NA; cdr3_aa: CASSLEGRGRSEKLFF; cdr3_nt: TGTGCCAGCAGTTTAGAAGGCAGGGGCCGGAGTGAAAAACTGTTTTTT
v_call: TRBV9; d_call: TRBD1; j_call: TRBJ1-5; clone_size: NA; cdr3_aa: CASSLQGAPEQPQHF; cdr3_nt: TGTGCCAGCAGCCTTCAGGGGGCACCTGAGCAGCCCCAGCATTTT
v_call: TRBV28; d_call: NA; j_call: TRBJ2-5; clone_size: NA; cdr3_aa: CASSLRLGETQYF; cdr3_nt: TGTGCCAGCAGTTTAAGGTTGGGAGAGACCCAGTACTTC
v_call: TRBV24-1; d_call: NA; j_call: TRBJ2-6; clone_size: once; cdr3_aa: CATSDPPPANVLTF; cdr3_nt: TGTGCCACCAGTGACCCCCCACCGGCCAACGTCCTGACTTTC
v_call: TRBV5-1; d_call: TRBD1; j_call: TRBJ1-1; clone_size: NA; cdr3_aa: CASSRRDRGHTEAFF; cdr3_nt: TGCGCCAGCAGCCGTAGGGACAGGGGGCACACTGAAGCTTTCTTT
v_call: TRBV7-9; d_call: NA; j_call: TRBJ2-5; clone_size: NA; cdr3_aa: CASSLPGKETQYF; cdr3_nt: TGTGCCAGCAGCTTACCGGGGAAAGAGACCCAGTACTTC
v_call: TRBV30; d_call: NA; j_call: TRBJ1-5; clone_size: NA; cdr3_aa: CAWSIRSDQPQHF; cdr3_nt: TGTGCCTGGAGTATCCGTTCTGATCAGCCCCAGCATTTT
v_call: TRBV11-2; d_call: NA; j_call: TRBJ2-1; clone_size: NA; cdr3_aa: CASSFLGKSEQFF; cdr3_nt: TGTGCCAGCAGCTTCCTGGGTAAGTCTGAGCAGTTCTTC
v_call: TRBV6-5; d_call: TRBD1; j_call: TRBJ2-7; clone_size: NA; cdr3_aa: CASREGQGYEQYF; cdr3_nt: TGTGCCAGCAGGGAGGGACAGGGTTACGAGCAGTACTTC
v_call: TRBV7-9; d_call: TRBD1; j_call: TRBJ1-2; clone_size: few; cdr3_aa: CASSSPDAGTGVMVYGYTF; cdr3_nt: TGTGCCAGCAGCTCGCCAGATGCCGGGACAGGGGTTATGGTCTATGGCTACACCTTC
v_call: TRBV3-1/TRBV3-2; d_call: NA; j_call: TRBJ1-5; clone_size: NA; cdr3_aa: CASSQDSSNQPQHF; cdr3_nt: TGTGCCAGCAGCCAAGATTCAAGCAATCAGCCCCAGCATTTT
v_call: TRBV30; d_call: NA; j_call: TRBJ2-4; clone_size: NA; cdr3_aa: CAWSVTRVYGVAKNIQYF; cdr3_nt: TGTGCCTGGAGTGTAACCCGGGTCTACGGAGTAGCCAAAAACATTCAGTACTTC
v_call: TRBV5-1; d_call: TRBD1; j_call: TRBJ1-1; clone_size: NA; cdr3_aa: CASSTGGYTEAFF; cdr3_nt: TGCGCCAGCAGTACAGGGGGTTACACTGAAGCTTTCTTT
v_call: TRBV7-2; d_call: TRBD2; j_call: TRBJ2-7; clone_size: NA; cdr3_aa: CASSSSGTSGEQYF; cdr3_nt: TGTGCCAGCAGCTCCTCCGGGACTAGCGGGGAGCAGTACTTC
v_call: TRBV29-1; d_call: NA; j_call: TRBJ1-2; clone_size: NA; cdr3_aa: CSASSDDYTF; cdr3_nt: TGCAGCGCGTCCTCAGACGACTACACCTTC
v_call: TRBV4-1; d_call: NA; j_call: TRBJ1-5; clone_size: NA; cdr3_aa: CASSQVGSSTQPQHF; cdr3_nt: TGCGCCAGCAGCCAAGTCGGGTCATCTACTCAGCCCCAGCATTTT
v_call: TRBV5-6; d_call: NA; j_call: TRBJ1-1; clone_size: NA; cdr3_aa: CASILRRHTEAFF; cdr3_nt: TGTGCCAGCATTTTGAGGAGGCACACTGAAGCTTTCTTT
v_call: TRBV6-2/TRBV6-3; d_call: NA; j_call: TRBJ2-5; clone_size: NA; cdr3_aa: CASSPPGTQYF; cdr3_nt: TGTGCCAGCAGCCCCCCAGGGACCCAGTACTTC
v_call: TRBV4-1; d_call: TRBD1; j_call: TRBJ1-1; clone_size: NA; cdr3_aa: CASSLRQGGNTEAFF; cdr3_nt: TGCGCCAGCAGCCTCCGACAGGGGGGGAACACTGAAGCTTTCTTT
v_call: TRBV5-1; d_call: TRBD2; j_call: TRBJ2-1; clone_size: NA; cdr3_aa: CASSQPRGSGVF; cdr3_nt: TGCGCCAGCAGCCAGCCTCGGGGTAGCGGGGTCTTC
v_call: TRBV19; d_call: NA; j_call: TRBJ2-5; clone_size: NA; cdr3_aa: CASSIWSADRMGETQYF; cdr3_nt: TGTGCCAGTAGTATATGGTCGGCAGACCGGATGGGAGAGACCCAGTACTTC
v_call: TRBV6-5; d_call: NA; j_call: TRBJ2-7; clone_size: NA; cdr3_aa: CASSYAPGGYEQYF; cdr3_nt: TGTGCCAGCAGTTACGCCCCTGGGGGCTACGAGCAGTACTTC
v_call: TRBV6-5; d_call: TRBD2; j_call: TRBJ2-1; clone_size: NA; cdr3_aa: CASSLAGPSYNEQFF; cdr3_nt: TGTGCCAGCAGTTTAGCGGGACCCTCCTACAATGAGCAGTTCTTC
v_call: TRBV3-1/TRBV3-2; d_call: NA; j_call: TRBJ2-5; clone_size: NA; cdr3_aa: CASSQQSRETQYF; cdr3_nt: TGTGCCAGCAGCCAACAGAGCCGGGAGACCCAGTACTTC
v_call: TRBV5-4; d_call: NA; j_call: TRBJ1-1; clone_size: once; cdr3_aa: CAIPMGRGTEAFF; cdr3_nt: TGTGCCATCCCCATGGGAAGAGGCACTGAAGCTTTCTTT
v_call: TRBV3-1/TRBV3-2; d_call: TRBD2; j_call: TRBJ2-1; clone_size: NA; cdr3_aa: CASTPGLADYNEQFF; cdr3_nt: TGTGCCAGCACCCCTGGACTAGCGGACTACAATGAGCAGTTCTTC
v_call: TRBV9; d_call: TRBD1; j_call: TRBJ1-1; clone_size: NA; cdr3_aa: CASSPGGTGKNTEAFF; cdr3_nt: TGTGCCAGCAGCCCCGGGGGGACAGGCAAGAACACTGAAGCTTTCTTT
v_call: TRBV7-8; d_call: NA; j_call: TRBJ1-6; clone_size: few; cdr3_aa: CASSLRTATSYNSPLHF; cdr3_nt: TGTGCCAGCAGCCTCCGGACGGCGACCTCCTATAATTCACCCCTCCACTTT
v_call: TRBV7-9; d_call: TRBD2; j_call: TRBJ2-2; clone_size: NA; cdr3_aa: CASSSGLALAGELFF; cdr3_nt: TGTGCCAGCAGTTCGGGACTAGCGCTCGCCGGGGAGCTGTTTTTT
v_call: TRBV19; d_call: TRBD2; j_call: TRBJ2-2; clone_size: NA; cdr3_aa: CASSDTASGRGLDGELFF; cdr3_nt: TGTGCCAGTAGCGACACCGCTAGCGGGAGGGGCTTAGACGGGGAGCTGTTTTTT
v_call: TRBV9; d_call: TRBD1; j_call: TRBJ1-2; clone_size: NA; cdr3_aa: CASSTGTGNRYGYTF; cdr3_nt: TGTGCCAGCAGCACCGGGACAGGGAATCGCTATGGCTACACCTTC
v_call: TRBV25-1; d_call: NA; j_call: TRBJ1-2; clone_size: once; cdr3_aa: CASSGGPDIYGYTF; cdr3_nt: TGTGCCAGCAGTGGAGGACCGGACATCTATGGCTACACCTTC
v_call: TRBV10-3; d_call: NA; j_call: TRBJ2-7; clone_size: NA; cdr3_aa: CAIRTAPSYEQYF; cdr3_nt: TGTGCCATCAGGACAGCACCCTCCTACGAGCAGTACTTC
v_call: TRBV2; d_call: TRBD2; j_call: TRBJ2-1; clone_size: NA; cdr3_aa: CASSLSGSSYNEQFF; cdr3_nt: TGTGCCAGCAGCCTTAGCGGGAGCTCCTACAATGAGCAGTTCTTC
v_call: TRBV7-3; d_call: NA; j_call: TRBJ1-5; clone_size: NA; cdr3_aa: CASSLTSNQPQHF; cdr3_nt: TGTGCCAGCAGCTTGACCTCCAATCAGCCCCAGCATTTT
v_call: TRBV19; d_call: TRBD1; j_call: TRBJ1-1; clone_size: NA; cdr3_aa: CASSIGQGDTEAFF; cdr3_nt: TGTGCCAGTAGTATAGGACAGGGAGACACTGAAGCTTTCTTT
v_call: TRBV4-2; d_call: TRBD1; j_call: TRBJ1-1; clone_size: NA; cdr3_aa: CASILTGLIFANTEAFF; cdr3_nt: TGTGCCAGCATCCTGACAGGGTTGATATTTGCGAACACTGAAGCTTTCTTT
v_call: TRBV2; d_call: TRBD1; j_call: TRBJ2-5; clone_size: once; cdr3_aa: CASRTQGAPQETQYF; cdr3_nt: TGTGCCAGCAGGACACAGGGGGCCCCACAAGAGACCCAGTACTTC
v_call: TRBV9; d_call: NA; j_call: TRBJ1-2; clone_size: once; cdr3_aa: CASSVESLSPGPYGYTF; cdr3_nt: TGTGCCAGCAGCGTAGAATCCCTCTCCCCAGGGCCCTATGGCTACACCTTC
v_call: TRBV6-5; d_call: NA; j_call: TRBJ1-1; clone_size: NA; cdr3_aa: CASSYWRSTEAFF; cdr3_nt: TGTGCCAGCAGTTACTGGAGGAGCACTGAAGCTTTCTTT
v_call: TRBV4-3; d_call: NA; j_call: TRBJ1-1; clone_size: few; cdr3_aa: CASSQQRAMNTEAFF; cdr3_nt: TGCGCCAGCAGCCAACAAAGAGCGATGAACACTGAAGCTTTCTTT
v_call: TRBV19; d_call: NA; j_call: TRBJ2-2; clone_size: once; cdr3_aa: CASATGSGELFF; cdr3_nt: TGTGCCAGTGCAACGGGGTCCGGGGAGCTGTTTTTT
v_call: TRBV5-8; d_call: NA; j_call: TRBJ1-2; clone_size: NA; cdr3_aa: CASSFTEPGYGYTF; cdr3_nt: TGTGCCAGCAGCTTCACAGAGCCCGGCTATGGCTACACCTTC
v_call: TRBV6-1; d_call: NA; j_call: TRBJ1-2; clone_size: NA; cdr3_aa: CASTIDRNYGYTF; cdr3_nt: TGTGCCAGCACTATCGACAGGAACTATGGCTACACCTTC
v_call: TRBV11-2; d_call: NA; j_call: TRBJ2-2; clone_size: NA; cdr3_aa: CASSTGIRNTGELFF; cdr3_nt: TGTGCCAGCAGTACGGGGATAAGGAACACCGGGGAGCTGTTTTTT
v_call: TRBV7-9; d_call: NA; j_call: TRBJ2-1; clone_size: NA; cdr3_aa: CASSFQTTEQFF; cdr3_nt: TGTGCCAGCAGCTTCCAAACAACTGAGCAGTTCTTC
v_call: TRBV3-1/TRBV3-2; d_call: NA; j_call: TRBJ1-2; clone_size: NA; cdr3_aa: CASSQGQARSYGYTF; cdr3_nt: TGTGCCAGCAGCCAAGGACAGGCACGTTCGTATGGCTACACCTTC
v_call: TRBV27; d_call: TRBD1; j_call: TRBJ2-7; clone_size: NA; cdr3_aa: CASSPNWTGYEQYF; cdr3_nt: TGTGCCAGCAGCCCTAACTGGACAGGCTACGAGCAGTACTTC
v_call: TRBV7-6; d_call: NA; j_call: TRBJ1-3; clone_size: NA; cdr3_aa: CASSLGAGVESGNTIYF; cdr3_nt: TGTGCCAGCAGCTTAGGGGCCGGCGTCGAATCTGGAAACACCATATATTTT
v_call: TRBV6-5; d_call: NA; j_call: TRBJ2-3; clone_size: NA; cdr3_aa: CASFGADTQYF; cdr3_nt: TGTGCCAGCTTTGGGGCGGATACGCAGTATTTT